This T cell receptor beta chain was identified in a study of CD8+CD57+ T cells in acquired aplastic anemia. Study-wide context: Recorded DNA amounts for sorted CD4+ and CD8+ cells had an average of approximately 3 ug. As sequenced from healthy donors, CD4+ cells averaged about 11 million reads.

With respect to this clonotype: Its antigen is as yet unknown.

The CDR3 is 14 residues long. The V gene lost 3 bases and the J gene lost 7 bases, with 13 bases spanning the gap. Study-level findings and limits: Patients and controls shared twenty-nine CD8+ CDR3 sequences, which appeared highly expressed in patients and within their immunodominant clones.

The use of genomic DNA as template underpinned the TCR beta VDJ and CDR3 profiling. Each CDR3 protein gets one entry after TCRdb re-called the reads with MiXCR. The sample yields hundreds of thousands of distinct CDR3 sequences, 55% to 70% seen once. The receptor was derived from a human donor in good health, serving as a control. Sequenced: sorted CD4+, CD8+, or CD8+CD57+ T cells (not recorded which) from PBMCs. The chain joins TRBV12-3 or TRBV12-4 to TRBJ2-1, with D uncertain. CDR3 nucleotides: TGTGCCAGCAGTTTCGGTACGTGGGCGAATGAGCAGTTCTTC. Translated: CASSFGTWANEQFF.